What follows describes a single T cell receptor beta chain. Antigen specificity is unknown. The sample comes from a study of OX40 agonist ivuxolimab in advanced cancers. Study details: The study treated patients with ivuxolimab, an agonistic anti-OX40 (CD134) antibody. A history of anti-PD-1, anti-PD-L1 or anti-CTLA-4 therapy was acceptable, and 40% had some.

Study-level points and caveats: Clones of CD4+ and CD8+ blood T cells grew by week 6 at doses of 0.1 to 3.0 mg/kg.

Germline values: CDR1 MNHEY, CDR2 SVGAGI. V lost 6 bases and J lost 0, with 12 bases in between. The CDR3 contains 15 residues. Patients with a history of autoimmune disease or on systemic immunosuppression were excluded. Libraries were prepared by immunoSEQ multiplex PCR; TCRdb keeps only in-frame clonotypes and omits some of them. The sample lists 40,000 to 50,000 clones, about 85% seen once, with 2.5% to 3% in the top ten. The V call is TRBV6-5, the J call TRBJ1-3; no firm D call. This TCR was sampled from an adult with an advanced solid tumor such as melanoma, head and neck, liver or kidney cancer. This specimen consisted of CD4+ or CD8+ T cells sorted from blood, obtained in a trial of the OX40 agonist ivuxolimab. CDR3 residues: CASRSGVRSGNTIYF. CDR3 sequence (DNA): TGTGCCAGCAGGTCCGGGGTACGCTCTGGAAACACCATATATTTT.